Listed below are T cell receptor beta chains from one sample, sequenced in a study of blood T cell repertoires in COVID-19. Sequencing used immunoSEQ multiplex PCR; TCRdb keeps in-frame clones, though not all of them. Of approximately 440,000 clones listed, around 90% were seen once; the top ten hold 0.6%. The sequenced sample was PBMCs or T cells enriched from blood (not recorded which). Receptor source: a young man who had recovered from COVID-19. The CDR3 runs from the conserved cysteine through the conserved F or W. D genes are given only for firm matches.

v_gene	d_gene	j_gene	CDR3nt	CDR3aa
TRBV5-8	.	TRBJ1-4	TGTGCCAGCAGGGTGGGAGGTGCGGCTAATGAAAAACTGTTTTTT	CASRVGGAANEKLFF
TRBV6-1	.	TRBJ2-7	TGTGCCAGCAGTGAATCAGGGGTAGACGAGCAGTACTTC	CASSESGVDEQYF
TRBV28	TRBD2	TRBJ2-7	TGTGCCAGCAGTATCTCACTAGCGGGAGGAGGCGAGCAGTACTTC	CASSISLAGGGEQYF
TRBV14	TRBD1	TRBJ1-4	TGTGCCAGCAGCCAGAGGGGACAGGCACGTGAAAAACTGTTTTTT	CASSQRGQAREKLFF
TRBV5-1	TRBD1	TRBJ1-2	TGCGCCAGCTACCCAGGACAGGGGAAGTATGGCTACACCTTC	CASYPGQGKYGYTF
TRBV18	TRBD2	TRBJ2-3	TGTGCCAGCTCACCACCGGGACTAGCGGGGGGCACAGATACGCAGTATTTT	CASSPPGLAGGTDTQYF
TRBV2	TRBD1	TRBJ1-1	TGTGCCAGCAGGGGGACAGGGAGGGCAACTGAAGCTTTCTTT	CASRGTGRATEAFF
TRBV10-3	TRBD1	TRBJ1-6	TGTGCCATCAGTGAGTCGGGGACAGGGTTTAATTCACCCCTCCACTTT	CAISESGTGFNSPLHF
TRBV18	.	TRBJ1-5	TGTGCCAGCTCACCAGGCTCCAATCAGCCCCAGCATTTT	CASSPGSNQPQHF
TRBV3-1/TRBV3-2	TRBD2	TRBJ2-5	TGTGCCAGCAGCCAAGACTGGACTAGCGGGAAGAAAGAGACCCAGTACTTC	CASSQDWTSGKKETQYF